The sequence of this T cell receptor (beta chain) was determined in a study of T cell responses to AZD1222 COVID-19 vaccine. Points from the study as a whole: Only a handful of AZD1222 recipients, about six in all, had baseline seropositivity. Clonal diversity was possibly underestimated; the donors were predominantly white British and more often female.

Of note for this clone: The antigen remains undetermined.

Profiled with immunoSEQ multiplex PCR; TCRdb holds only in-frame clones, not every one. The sample has more than 90,000 clones; about 90% are singletons. V was pared by 4 bases and J by 0 bases, with 10 bases between. Germline V gene lookup returns CDR1 SGHTA and CDR2 FQGNSA. This CDR3 is 14 amino acids long. Source: peripheral blood, taken 28 days after the second AZD1222 dose. V is TRBV7-2 and J is TRBJ2-7; a possible D gene is TRBD1 (6 bases). This sequence was found in an adult who received the AZD1222 COVID-19 vaccine. DNA for the CDR3: TGTGCCAGCAGCTCACAGGGCCTCTCCTACGAGCAGTACTTC. Translating gives CASSSQGLSYEQYF.